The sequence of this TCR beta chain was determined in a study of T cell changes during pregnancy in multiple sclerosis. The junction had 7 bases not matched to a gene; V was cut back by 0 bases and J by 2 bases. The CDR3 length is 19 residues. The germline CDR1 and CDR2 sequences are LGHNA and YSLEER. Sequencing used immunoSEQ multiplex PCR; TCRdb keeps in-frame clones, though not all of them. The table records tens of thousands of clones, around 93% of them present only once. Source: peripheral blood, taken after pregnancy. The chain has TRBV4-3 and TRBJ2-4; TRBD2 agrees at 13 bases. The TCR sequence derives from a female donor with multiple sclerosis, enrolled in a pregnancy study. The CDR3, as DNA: TGCGCCAGCAGCCAAGATGGGACTAGCGGGATGGGGACCAAAAACATTCAGTACTTC. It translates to CASSQDGTSGMGTKNIQYF.